The rows below give T cell receptor beta chains drawn from one sample of a study of cytomegalovirus exposure and HLA in healthy donors. Assay used: immunoSEQ multiplex PCR; TCRdb lists only in-frame clones, some missing. Recorded for this sample: about 77,000 clones. Sequences were obtained from PBMCs. Source of these receptors: a man aged 45-65 years in good health and CMV-seropositive. Both conserved end residues are part of each CDR3. The D gene is left open where the match is weak.

V: TRBV29-1
D: NA
J: TRBJ2-1
length: 12
CDR3: CSVRVHGSEQFF
DNA: TGCAGCGTGAGGGTGCATGGGAGTGAGCAGTTCTTC

V: TRBV12-5
D: NA
J: TRBJ2-1
length: 13
CDR3: CASGLPMGDEQFF
DNA: TGTGCTAGTGGTTTGCCTATGGGAGATGAGCAGTTCTTC

V: TRBV2
D: TRBD2
J: TRBJ2-7
length: 15
CDR3: CASSTEREVSYEQYF
DNA: TGTGCCAGCAGTACAGAGCGGGAAGTGAGCTACGAGCAGTACTTC

V: TRBV2
D: NA
J: TRBJ1-6
length: 14
CDR3: CASRDSGGYSPLHF
DNA: TGTGCCAGCAGGGACAGTGGAGGCTATTCACCCCTCCACTTT

V: TRBV7-6
D: NA
J: TRBJ1-6
length: 15
CDR3: CASSLKQGSNSPLHF
DNA: TGTGCCAGCAGCTTAAAGCAGGGGAGCAATTCACCCCTCCACTTT

V: TRBV4-1
D: NA
J: TRBJ2-7
length: 15
CDR3: CASSQGWPSSYEQYF
DNA: TGCGCCAGCAGCCAAGGATGGCCCTCCTCCTACGAGCAGTACTTC

V: TRBV7-8
D: NA
J: TRBJ1-5
length: 18
CDR3: CASSLATAITSRNQPQHF
DNA: TGTGCCAGCAGCTTAGCGACAGCTATTACGAGCAGGAATCAGCCCCAGCATTTT

V: TRBV9
D: NA
J: TRBJ1-3
length: 15
CDR3: CASSVDGSSGNTIYF
DNA: TGTGCCAGCAGCGTAGACGGGAGCTCTGGAAACACCATATATTTT

V: TRBV19
D: NA
J: TRBJ2-1
length: 12
CDR3: CASSILGVDQFF
DNA: TGTGCCAGTAGTATTTTAGGGGTCGACCAGTTCTTC

V: TRBV12-5
D: NA
J: TRBJ2-7
length: 12
CDR3: CASGSPAGEQYF
DNA: TGTGCTAGTGGTTCCCCCGCGGGGGAGCAGTACTTC

V: TRBV5-6
D: NA
J: TRBJ1-1
length: 13
CDR3: CASSLGPGTEAFF
DNA: TGTGCCAGCAGCTTAGGTCCGGGGACTGAAGCTTTCTTT

V: TRBV19
D: TRBD1
J: TRBJ1-5
length: 15
CDR3: CASSGAGGWNQPQHF
DNA: TGTGCCAGTAGTGGGGCAGGGGGCTGGAATCAGCCCCAGCATTTT

V: TRBV7-8
D: NA
J: TRBJ2-1
length: 16
CDR3: CASSIREPASVDEQFF
DNA: TGTGCCAGCAGTATCAGGGAACCCGCCTCAGTTGATGAGCAGTTCTTC

V: TRBV5-4
D: NA
J: TRBJ1-2
length: 12
CDR3: CASSDTRDGYTF
DNA: TGTGCCAGCAGCGATACCAGGGATGGCTACACCTTC

V: TRBV19
D: TRBD1
J: TRBJ2-5
length: 15
CDR3: CASSMVAGGAETQYF
DNA: TGTGCCAGTAGTATGGTGGCAGGGGGCGCGGAGACCCAGTACTTC

V: TRBV7-6
D: TRBD2
J: TRBJ2-5
length: 15
CDR3: CASSLTAGGRETQYF
DNA: TGTGCCAGCAGCCTAACCGCGGGGGGCAGGGAGACCCAGTACTTC

V: TRBV14
D: NA
J: TRBJ1-1
length: 12
CDR3: CASSQVRGAAFF
DNA: TGTGCCAGCAGCCAAGTAAGGGGTGCAGCTTTCTTT

V: TRBV9
D: TRBD1
J: TRBJ2-1
length: 18
CDR3: CASSVATGTGRGYNEQFF
DNA: TGTGCCAGCAGCGTAGCTACAGGGACAGGGAGGGGATACAATGAGCAGTTCTTC

V: TRBV7-6
D: NA
J: TRBJ1-1
length: 13
CDR3: CASSRTGGTEAFF
DNA: TGTGCCAGCAGCCGAACGGGGGGCACTGAAGCTTTCTTT

V: TRBV5-4
D: TRBD1
J: TRBJ1-2
length: 15
CDR3: CASSLGDDRDNGYTF
DNA: TGTGCCAGCAGCTTGGGGGATGACAGGGATAATGGCTACACCTTC

V: TRBV2
D: NA
J: TRBJ1-1
length: 13
CDR3: CASTLSRPHEAFF
DNA: TGTGCCAGCACCCTTAGCAGACCCCATGAAGCTTTCTTT

V: TRBV6-5
D: NA
J: TRBJ1-1
length: 15
CDR3: CASSVTGYVNTEAFF
DNA: TGTGCCAGCAGCGTCACAGGGTATGTGAACACTGAAGCTTTCTTT

V: TRBV6-5
D: TRBD1
J: TRBJ1-2
length: 14
CDR3: CASSYSDRGYGYTF
DNA: TGTGCCAGCAGTTACTCGGACAGGGGCTATGGCTACACCTTC

V: TRBV6-4
D: TRBD1
J: TRBJ1-1
length: 15
CDR3: CASLRRDREGWGAFF
DNA: TGTGCCAGCCTACGCCGGGACAGGGAAGGTTGGGGAGCTTTCTTT

V: TRBV19
D: NA
J: TRBJ1-1
length: 13
CDR3: CASKGTANTEAFF
DNA: TGTGCCAGTAAGGGGACTGCGAACACTGAAGCTTTCTTT

V: TRBV20-1
D: NA
J: TRBJ2-5
length: 11
CDR3: CSARGRETQYF
DNA: TGCAGTGCTAGAGGGAGAGAGACCCAGTACTTC

V: TRBV6-5
D: TRBD2
J: TRBJ2-1
length: 14
CDR3: CASSSSTSGNEQFF
DNA: TGTGCCAGCAGTTCCTCGACTAGCGGGAATGAGCAGTTCTTC

V: TRBV5-6
D: NA
J: TRBJ2-7
length: 11
CDR3: CASSLRYEQYF
DNA: TGTGCCAGCAGCCTCAGGTACGAGCAGTACTTC

V: TRBV25-1
D: TRBD1
J: TRBJ1-2
length: 13
CDR3: CASTPGQGYGYTF
DNA: TGTGCCAGCACCCCGGGACAGGGGTATGGCTACACCTTC

V: TRBV15
D: NA
J: TRBJ1-2
length: 11
CDR3: CATSRDDGYTF
DNA: TGTGCCACCAGCAGAGACGATGGCTACACCTTC

V: TRBV10-3
D: TRBD1
J: TRBJ2-2
length: 18
CDR3: CAISESGTGQGNGGELFF
DNA: TGTGCCATCAGTGAGTCGGGGACTGGACAGGGTAATGGCGGGGAGCTGTTTTTT

V: TRBV30
D: NA
J: TRBJ1-1
length: 15
CDR3: CAWSPRARMNTEAFF
DNA: TGTGCCTGGAGTCCGCGGGCACGGATGAACACTGAAGCTTTCTTT

V: TRBV6-6
D: TRBD1
J: TRBJ1-2
length: 15
CDR3: CASSYPTGAAAGYTF
DNA: TGTGCCAGCAGTTACCCGACAGGGGCCGCTGCTGGCTACACCTTC

V: TRBV5-4
D: NA
J: TRBJ2-1
length: 15
CDR3: CASSLGGRVYNEQFF
DNA: TGTGCCAGCAGCTTGGGGGGCAGGGTCTACAATGAGCAGTTCTTC

V: TRBV9
D: TRBD1
J: TRBJ2-5
length: 15
CDR3: CASSYGQGGWETQYF
DNA: TGTGCCAGCAGCTATGGACAGGGAGGTTGGGAGACCCAGTACTTC

V: TRBV5-1
D: NA
J: TRBJ1-4
length: 13
CDR3: CASREGPNEKLFF
DNA: TGCGCCAGCAGAGAGGGCCCTAATGAAAAACTGTTTTTT

V: TRBV2
D: TRBD1
J: TRBJ1-1
length: 13
CDR3: CASRGQVNTEAFF
DNA: TGTGCCAGCAGGGGACAGGTTAACACTGAAGCTTTCTTT

V: TRBV7-2
D: NA
J: TRBJ1-1
length: 14
CDR3: CASSGRVRGTEAFF
DNA: TGTGCCAGCAGCGGCAGGGTAAGGGGCACTGAAGCTTTCTTT

V: TRBV20-1
D: NA
J: TRBJ2-5
length: 11
CDR3: CSAQDQETQYF
DNA: TGCAGTGCCCAGGACCAAGAGACCCAGTACTTC

V: TRBV28
D: NA
J: TRBJ1-5
length: 14
CDR3: CASSLPGFNQPQHF
DNA: TGTGCCAGCAGTTTACCAGGGTTCAACCAGCCCCAGCATTTT

V: TRBV12-5
D: NA
J: TRBJ1-1
length: 15
CDR3: CASGLGSSVNTEAFF
DNA: TGTGCTAGTGGTTTGGGGTCCTCAGTGAACACTGAAGCTTTCTTT

V: TRBV7-2
D: NA
J: TRBJ2-5
length: 17
CDR3: CASSLGLYRGGQETQYF
DNA: TGTGCCAGCAGCTTAGGCCTATACAGGGGAGGCCAAGAGACCCAGTACTTC

V: TRBV20-1
D: NA
J: TRBJ2-3
length: 11
CDR3: CSARAGDTQYF
DNA: TGCAGTGCTAGGGCAGGAGATACGCAGTATTTT

V: TRBV18
D: TRBD1
J: TRBJ2-3
length: 15
CDR3: CASSVPGQSTDTQYF
DNA: TGTGCCAGCTCAGTGCCGGGACAGAGCACAGATACGCAGTATTTT

V: TRBV19
D: TRBD1
J: TRBJ1-3
length: 16
CDR3: CASSTWTGVSGNTIYF
DNA: TGTGCCAGTAGTACCTGGACAGGCGTCTCTGGAAACACCATATATTTT

V: TRBV19
D: NA
J: TRBJ1-2
length: 14
CDR3: CATTGSRQGHGYTF
DNA: TGTGCCACCACTGGGTCAAGGCAGGGCCATGGCTACACCTTC

V: TRBV27
D: NA
J: TRBJ1-6
length: 15
CDR3: CASRTPGQLRSPLHF
DNA: TGTGCCAGCAGAACACCAGGCCAACTCAGGTCACCCCTCCACTTT

V: TRBV19
D: NA
J: TRBJ2-1
length: 13
CDR3: CASRIGEKYEQFF
DNA: TGTGCCAGTAGGATAGGGGAGAAGTATGAGCAGTTCTTC

V: TRBV27
D: TRBD2
J: TRBJ2-7
length: 18
CDR3: CASSLGPGRGGSGSEQYF
DNA: TGTGCCAGCAGTTTAGGGCCGGGGAGAGGCGGGAGTGGGAGCGAGCAGTACTTC

V: TRBV9
D: NA
J: TRBJ2-3
length: 15
CDR3: CASSVGRVHRDTQYF
DNA: TGTGCCAGCAGCGTAGGAAGGGTGCACAGGGATACGCAGTATTTT

V: TRBV6-1
D: TRBD1
J: TRBJ2-5
length: 14
CDR3: CASSESRGQETQYF
DNA: TGTGCCAGCAGTGAAAGCAGGGGGCAAGAGACCCAGTACTTC

V: TRBV18
D: NA
J: TRBJ2-3
length: 12
CDR3: CASSRDKDTQYF
DNA: TGTGCCAGCTCACGGGACAAAGATACGCAGTATTTT

V: TRBV25-1
D: NA
J: TRBJ1-2
length: 17
CDR3: CASSEWDRELANYGYTF
DNA: TGTGCCAGCAGTGAATGGGACCGGGAGTTAGCTAACTATGGCTACACCTTC

V: TRBV7-9
D: NA
J: TRBJ1-6
length: 12
CDR3: CASSLSNSPLHF
DNA: TGTGCCAGCAGTCTCTCGAATTCACCCCTCCACTTT